This T cell receptor (beta chain) was captured in a study of blood T cell repertoires in COVID-19. Clones were read by immunoSEQ multiplex PCR, and TCRdb kept only the in-frame ones, dropping some. The data hold approximately 240,000 clones, with about nine tenths observed a single time. Germline assignment: CDR1 MNHEY and CDR2 SVGAGI. The CDR3 contains 15 residues. Trimming pared 0 bases from V and 4 bases from J, leaving 12 bases between. The source of this sequence is a man aged 25 to 40 with COVID-19, enrolled during active disease. The gene calls are TRBV6-5 and TRBJ1-2; D ambiguous. The sequenced material came from peripheral blood. CDR3 amino acids: CASSYSNSHPYGYTF. In nucleotides, the CDR3 is TGTGCCAGCAGTTACTCGAACAGCCACCCCTATGGCTACACCTTC.